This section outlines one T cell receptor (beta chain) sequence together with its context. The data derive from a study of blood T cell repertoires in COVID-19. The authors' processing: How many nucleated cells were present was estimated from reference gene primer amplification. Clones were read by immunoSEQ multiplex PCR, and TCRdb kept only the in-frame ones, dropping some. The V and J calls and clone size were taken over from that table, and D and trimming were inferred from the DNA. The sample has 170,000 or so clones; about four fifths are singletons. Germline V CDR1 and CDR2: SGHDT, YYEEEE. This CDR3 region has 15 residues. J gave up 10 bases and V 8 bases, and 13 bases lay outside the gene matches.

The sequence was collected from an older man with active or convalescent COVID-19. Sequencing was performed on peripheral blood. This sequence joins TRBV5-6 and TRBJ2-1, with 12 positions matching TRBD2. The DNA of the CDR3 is TGTGCCAGTTCCCGACTAGCGGGAGAGGGCGGAGAGCAGTTCTTC. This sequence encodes CASSRLAGEGGEQFF.